This record concerns one T cell receptor beta chain sequence. Which antigen it targets is not known. Per-nucleotide qualities are absent, and no much larger clonotype sits a single base away. This entry is derived from a study of cytomegalovirus exposure and HLA in healthy donors (TCRdb year 2017). About the investigation overall: In an earlier analysis of roughly 500 of the donors, approximately 300 Gb of sequence data and 117 million unique TCR beta sequences from about 179 million T cells were reported. An earlier analysis of some 500 of the donors applied high-throughput TCR beta sequencing to assess whether each TCR beta V gene segment acted as functional or pseudogenic. The study aimed to test whether signatures of past pathogen exposure could be identified by cataloging public T cell receptors. HLA typing included class I and class II loci at four-digit resolution. On average, roughly 200,000 unique TCR beta nucleotide sequences were sequenced per donor among 398 genotyped donors of the cohort, with roughly 18% of those sequences being non-productive. Besides the first cohort of roughly 640 subjects, a separate validation cohort made up of 120 different subjects was used. The study profiled the T cell repertoires of 550 to 700 subjects by immunosequencing and related them to cytomegalovirus serostatus. An early release that covered fewer than 800 HLA-typed donors contained about 300 gigabases of sequencing data and tens of millions of unique TCR sequences. The number of donors typed differed by locus, with roughly 629-640 for A, B, C, DRB1 and DQB1, around 500 for DQA1, 600 to 610 for DPA1, and roughly 450 for DPB1. Among the 398 genotyped donors, more than 70% belonged to the genetic ancestry cluster associated with self-reported Caucasian donors. In the later analysis, no new phenotypic data were used to find candidate immune exposures; instead, reliance was placed on TCR beta sequences and their occurrence across donors. Every discovery cohort repertoire had been produced on one sequencing platform. A later analysis re-analyzed previously published TCR beta repertoires from 500 to 700 donors and added high-resolution HLA genotyping to study TCR occurrence patterns. High-throughput TCR immunosequencing, statistical association of individual TCRs with disease status, and machine learning were combined to predict cytomegalovirus infection status. About five DR-DQ haplotypes were treated as single units for association and clustering because of strong linkage in the cohort. Donor age, sex, ethnicity and CMV serostatus were compiled alongside the repertoire data. Genome-wide SNP genotypes for about 55% of the roughly 670 donors were used in a later genetic analysis, which treated that subset as a discovery cohort.

The cohort was made up of roughly 670 healthy bone marrow donors. Cohort members were all nominally healthy when sampled, although unrecorded immune exposures were likely present. The donor was CMV seronegative and was included in the group of over 300 seronegative cohort members. Each donor provided a peripheral blood sample, and peripheral blood mononuclear cells were used for TCR beta sequencing. Genomic DNA was extracted from the blood cell samples with the Qiagen DNeasy Blood Extraction Kit. Libraries were built with the immunoSEQ multiplex PCR assay. The multiplex PCR relied on a mix of 60 forward primers for TCR Vbeta segments and 13 reverse primers for TCR Jbeta segments. The CDR3 region of rearranged TCR beta genes was amplified from genomic DNA with a multiplex PCR assay. The Illumina HiSeq System was used to sequence the amplified TCR beta libraries as 87-base-pair reads. Per the source publication's procedure: In a later analysis, tens of millions of unique TCR beta chains were counted across the 666 repertoires, and around 11 million of these chains were shared by at least two donors. Raw reads were error-corrected and collapsed into unique sequences with a nearest-neighbor algorithm that merged closely related sequences to remove PCR and sequencing errors. To assign V, D and J gene segments, CDR3 sequences were aligned to IMGT reference sequences. For a sequence to be retained, a match of at least six nucleotides to both a V gene segment and a J gene segment was required. A rearrangement was called productive if the CDR3 had no stop codons and remained in frame with V and J, and every other rearrangement was called non-productive. Following IMGT convention, CDR3 was defined as the stretch from the second conserved V-encoded cysteine to the conserved J-encoded phenylalanine. Sequences without an unambiguous match to a single V gene segment were excluded from the earlier analysis of a few hundred of the donors. An earlier analysis of 500 to 700 of the donors classified V segments as functional when productive rearrangements were above 56.7% and as segregating when the standard deviation between donors was above 5%. A statistical classification framework was built for diagnosing cytomegalovirus status from the catalog of TCR beta chain sequences. In a later analysis, TCR nucleotide sequences were compared against IMGT/GENE-DB human TR gene sequences so that V and J genes could be assigned. A later analysis assigned CDR3 sequences and most-parsimonious VDJ recombination scenarios with the TCRdist pipeline. In a later analysis, each TCR beta chain was defined by its CDR3 amino acid sequence together with its V-gene family, and reads without a unique V-gene family were excluded. In a later analysis, several hundred highly shared, low-generation-probability nucleotide sequences were removed to address suspected cross-contamination and a sequencing artifact. In a later analysis, a clonal expansion index for each public chain was calculated from normalized within-repertoire ranks of inferred template counts. Generation probabilities in a later analysis came from a VDJ recombination model fitted to out-of-frame rearrangements, and those results were checked against IGoR. In a later analysis, hypergeometric tests were used to score TCR-TCR, TCR-HLA and TCR-CMV co-occurrence, with a repertoire-size bias correction applied to TCR pairs. A later analysis estimated false discovery rates by permuting HLA or CMV assignments 20 times. A later analysis grouped co-occurring TCRs with DBSCAN, adding TCRdist sequence similarity when clustering within HLA-allele-positive subsets. Co-occurrence clustering excluded repertoires with fewer than 30,000 or more than 120,000 public chains, plus five with anomalous nucleotide sharing. Sourced from immuneACCESS, this table was stored by TCRdb with only in-frame sequences that have V and J called. A share of the clones is absent; for the studies checked, an unresolved V gene accounts for under half, and the remainder has no known explanation. V and J calls and clone size are those listed in that table; D and trimming were worked out from the DNA. The sample includes 150,000 to 200,000 clones, with around 81% observed a single time. Around 1.9% of the sample is held by the ten biggest clonotypes.

Overall study outcomes, separate from this receptor: According to the authors, the approach could potentially be generalized to other disease states and immunological phenotypes. Correlated functional status among segregating V segments might reflect linkage disequilibrium, but an unknown experimental factor could not be ruled out. Most TCR sequences were observed very rarely across donors, whereas some public TCRs were present in many individuals. A cluster of highly shared sequence variants was judged likely to be a technical artifact of the sequencing pipeline. A total of 164 TCR beta chains were listed by the study as associated with cytomegalovirus. A further reported finding was that TCR beta sequences accurately predicted the HLA-A and HLA-B alleles for most subjects in the first cohort. CMV serostatus was the only immune exposure information available for the cohort. A later analysis found that TCR association rates varied across HLA loci, with DRB1 alleles showing the most associated TCRs and HLA-C alleles the fewest. A later genetic analysis associated a missense DCLRE1C variant with V-gene and J-gene trimming of TCR beta chains, and an independent cohort replicated the association. In a later analysis, 15,000 to 20,000 TCR beta sequences were associated with specific HLA alleles at a false discovery rate of 0.05. Only TCR beta chains were sequenced in this cohort, and the absence of alpha or paired-chain data limited detectable features. Roughly uniform sequencing depth across donors was assumed in presence/absence analyses, although this assumption may not hold. Over 15 rarely observed V segments, including chromosome 9 orphons, were excluded from the earlier analysis of approximately 500 of the donors because counts were too low. In an earlier analysis of about 540 of the donors, most TCR beta V segments were observed in productive rearrangements about 90% or about 30% of the time, broadly matching IMGT annotations. A later analysis found that most CMV-associated TCR beta chains appeared HLA-restricted, with HLA associations seemingly driven largely by CMV exposure. Strong co-occurrence of HLA alleles, especially DR and DQ, made assigning TCR associations to individual alleles difficult. Several of the top co-occurrence clusters appeared to be linked to parvovirus B19, influenza, CMV and Epstein-Barr virus, according to a later analysis. In vitro tests confirmed that a few of the cytomegalovirus-associated TCR beta chains recognize cytomegalovirus antigens. Because the 87-base-pair reads could not distinguish some IMGT-functional V segments, including TRBV6-2 and TRBV6-3, those segments were excluded. Compared with equally common non-associated chains, HLA-associated TCR beta chains in a later analysis were more clonally expanded and had lower generation probabilities. HLA typing was unavailable for some donors at each locus, so association tests used only the typed subset. Compared with the roughly 720-donor mean, donors in an Asian-associated ancestry cluster had fewer N-insertions in productive TCRs, according to a later genetic analysis. The classifier was reported to diagnose cytomegalovirus status with high specificity and sensitivity in both the original and validation cohorts.

In the germline V gene, CDR1 corresponds to SGHDT and CDR2 to YYEEEE. From V the trimming removes 1 base and from J it removes 8 bases, while the gene matches leave 6 bases of the junction unaccounted for. Its CDR3 holds 17 amino acids, cysteine through phenylalanine. Of all the DNA, just the CDR3 is kept, 51 bases in frame from base 1. The sample taken for sequencing was PBMCs. The source is a man between 18 and 29 years old in good health and CMV-seronegative. Recombination linked TRBV5-6 to TRBJ2-1; TRBD2 aligns with 16 central bases. CDR3 reads: CASSLFGTSGGADEQFF. The DNA sequence follows: TGTGCCAGCAGCTTGTTCGGGACTAGCGGGGGGGCGGATGAGCAGTTCTTC.